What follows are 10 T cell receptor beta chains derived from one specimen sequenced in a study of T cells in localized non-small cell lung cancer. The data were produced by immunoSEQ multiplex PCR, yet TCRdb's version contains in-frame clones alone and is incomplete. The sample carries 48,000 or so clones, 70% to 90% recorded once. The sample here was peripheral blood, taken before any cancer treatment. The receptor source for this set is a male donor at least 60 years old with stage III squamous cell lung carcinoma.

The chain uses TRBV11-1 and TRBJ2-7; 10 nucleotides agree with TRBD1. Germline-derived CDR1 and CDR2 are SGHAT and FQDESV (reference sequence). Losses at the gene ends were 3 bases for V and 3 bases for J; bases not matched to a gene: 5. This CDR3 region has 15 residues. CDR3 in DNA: TGTGCCAGCAGCTTTCGGACAGGGGGAGGCTACGAGCAGTACTTC. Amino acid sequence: CASSFRTGGGYEQYF.

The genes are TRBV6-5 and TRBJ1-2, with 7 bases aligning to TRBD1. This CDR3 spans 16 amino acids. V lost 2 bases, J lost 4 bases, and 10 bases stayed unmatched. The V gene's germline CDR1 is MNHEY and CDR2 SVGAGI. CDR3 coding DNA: TGTGCCAGCAGTTACGGGAGGGGGCGAGGTGCCTATGGCTACACCTTC. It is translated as CASSYGRGRGAYGYTF.

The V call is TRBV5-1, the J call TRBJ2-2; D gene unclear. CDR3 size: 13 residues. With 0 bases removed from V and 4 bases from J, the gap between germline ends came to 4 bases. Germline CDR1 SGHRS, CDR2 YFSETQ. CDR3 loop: CASSLVVTGELFF. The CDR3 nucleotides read TGCGCCAGCAGCTTGGTAGTCACCGGGGAGCTGTTTTTT.

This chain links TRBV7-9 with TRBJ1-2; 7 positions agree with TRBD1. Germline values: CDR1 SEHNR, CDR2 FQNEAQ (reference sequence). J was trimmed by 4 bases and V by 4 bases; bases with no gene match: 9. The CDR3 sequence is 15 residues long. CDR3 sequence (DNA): TGTGCCAGCAGCTCCCAAGACAGGGTCGGCTATGGCTACACCTTC. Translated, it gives CASSSQDRVGYGYTF.

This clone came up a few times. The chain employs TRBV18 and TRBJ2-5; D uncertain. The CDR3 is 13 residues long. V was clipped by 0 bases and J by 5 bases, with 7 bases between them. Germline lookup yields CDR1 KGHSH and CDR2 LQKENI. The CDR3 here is CASSPPAGETQYF. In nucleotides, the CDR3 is TGTGCCAGCTCACCACCAGCCGGGGAGACCCAGTACTTC.

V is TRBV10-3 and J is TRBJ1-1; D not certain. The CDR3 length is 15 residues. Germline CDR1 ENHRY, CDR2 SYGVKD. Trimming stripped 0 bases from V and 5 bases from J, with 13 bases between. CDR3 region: CAISESPAPTTEAFF. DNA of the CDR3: TGTGCCATCAGTGAGTCACCGGCTCCGACGACTGAAGCTTTCTTT.

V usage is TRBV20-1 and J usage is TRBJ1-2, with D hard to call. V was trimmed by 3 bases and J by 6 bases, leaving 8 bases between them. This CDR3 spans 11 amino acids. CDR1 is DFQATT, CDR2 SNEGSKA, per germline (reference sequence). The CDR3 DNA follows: TGCAGTGCTAGGGGAGTTCATGGCTACACCTTC. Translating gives CSARGVHGYTF.

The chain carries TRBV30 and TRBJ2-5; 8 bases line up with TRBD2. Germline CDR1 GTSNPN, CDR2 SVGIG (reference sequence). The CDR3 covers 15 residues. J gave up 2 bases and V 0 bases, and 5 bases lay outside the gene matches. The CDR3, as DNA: TGTGCCTGGAGTGTACGCGGGGGGTTGCAAGAGACCCAGTACTTC. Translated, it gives CAWSVRGGLQETQYF.

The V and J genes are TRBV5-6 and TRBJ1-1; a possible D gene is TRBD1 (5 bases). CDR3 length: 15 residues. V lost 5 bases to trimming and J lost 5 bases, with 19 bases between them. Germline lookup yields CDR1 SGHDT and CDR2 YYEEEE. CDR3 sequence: CASSYQPGPRTEAFF. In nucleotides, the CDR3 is TGTGCCAGCAGTTATCAACCGGGACCTAGGACTGAAGCTTTCTTT.

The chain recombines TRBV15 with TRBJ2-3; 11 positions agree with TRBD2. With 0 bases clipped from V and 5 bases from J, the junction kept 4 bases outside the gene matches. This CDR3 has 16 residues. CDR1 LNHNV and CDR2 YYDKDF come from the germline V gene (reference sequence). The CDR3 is CATSRDTSGGVDTQYF. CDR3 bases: TGTGCCACCAGCAGAGACACTAGCGGGGGTGTAGATACGCAGTATTTT.